Here is one T cell receptor beta chain with its context. The record originates from a study of technical replicates of blood from a handful of donors. The protocol was immunoSEQ multiplex PCR, while the TCRdb copy is restricted to in-frame clones and leaves out a portion. The sample contains about 79,000 clones, 75% to 95% of which appear only once. This CDR3 contains 13 residues. Germline V gene data show CDR1 as SGHRS and CDR2 as YFSETQ. Trimming removed 0 bases from V and 4 bases from J, with 5 bases in between. The gene calls are TRBV5-1 and TRBJ2-4; D is unclear. Material for sequencing was T cells isolated from PBMCs. This TCR was sampled from a human donor in good health. Some clones in this sample may be carry-over from other donors' samples. Here the CDR3 DNA reads TGCGCCAGCAGCTTGGGGCAGAAAAACATTCAGTACTTC. It codes for CASSLGQKNIQYF.